This T cell receptor beta chain is from a study of monozygotic twins with inflammatory bowel disease. Study results and caveats: Those with IBD had lower TCRbeta diversity (inverse Simpson) than their healthy co-twins did.

With regard to this clonotype: Its antigen is undetermined.

TCRdb reprocessed the 5' RACE reads, keeping one entry per CDR3 protein, no DNA. The sample has about 300,000 distinct CDR3 sequences; the top ten hold about 5%. The CDR3 is 15 amino acids. Germline V gene data show CDR1 as MNHNS and CDR2 as SASEGT. The receptor was isolated from a human donor with ulcerative colitis or Crohn's disease, or a healthy co-twin of an affected twin (not recorded which). The source material was blood. V gene TRBV6-1 combines with J gene TRBJ2-2; TCRdb designates TRBD1, a call that cannot be tested without DNA. CDR3 loop: CASSEVGGGTGELFF.